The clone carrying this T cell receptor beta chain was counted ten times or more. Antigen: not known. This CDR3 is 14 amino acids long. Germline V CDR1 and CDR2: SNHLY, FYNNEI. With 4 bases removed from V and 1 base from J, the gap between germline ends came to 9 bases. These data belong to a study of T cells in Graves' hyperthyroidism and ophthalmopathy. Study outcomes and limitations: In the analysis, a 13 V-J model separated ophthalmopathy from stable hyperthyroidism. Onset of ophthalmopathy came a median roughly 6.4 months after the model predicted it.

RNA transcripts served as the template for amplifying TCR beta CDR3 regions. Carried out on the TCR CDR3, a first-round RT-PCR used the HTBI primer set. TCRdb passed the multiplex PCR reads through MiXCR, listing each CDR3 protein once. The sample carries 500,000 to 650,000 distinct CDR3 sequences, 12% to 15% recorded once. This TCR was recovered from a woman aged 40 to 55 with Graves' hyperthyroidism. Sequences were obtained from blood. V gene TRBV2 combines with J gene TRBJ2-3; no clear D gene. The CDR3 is CASSGIGRTDTQYF. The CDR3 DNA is TGTGCCAGCAGTGGGATAGGGCGCACAGATACGCAGTATTTT.